The TCR beta chain described here comes from a study of cytomegalovirus exposure and HLA in healthy donors. The PCR had 60 Vbeta and 13 Jbeta primers. Assay used: immunoSEQ multiplex PCR; TCRdb lists only in-frame clones, some missing. The data show about 210,000 clones, 75% to 90% seen once. The TCR comes from a woman aged 25-40 years in good health and CMV-seronegative. Sequenced material: PBMCs.

Here the CDR3 reads CASSLSGQLNYGYTF. For the CDR3, the DNA is TGCGCCAGCAGCCTATCAGGACAGCTCAACTATGGCTACACCTTC. The chain uses TRBV5-1 and TRBJ1-2; D is possibly TRBD1 (6 bases). Trimming shortened V by 4 bases and J by 2 bases, and 15 bases separated the two germline ends. The CDR3 is made up of 15 amino acids. From germline, CDR1 is SGHRS and CDR2 YFSETQ.